The 32 T cell receptor beta chains in this list originate from one sample, sequenced in a study of regulatory T cells in long-lasting Graves disease. Construction of TCR beta libraries relied on iRepertoire HTBI primers and on Arm-PCR targeting CDR3 regions. Via MiXCR, TCRdb re-called the multiplex PCR reads, giving one row per CDR3 protein. Here the sample spans about 290,000 distinct CDR3 sequences, 20% to 25% being singletons. Time point indicated: persistent/refractory GD, antithyroid drugs over 5 years with positive TRAb. TCR sequences were obtained from RNA taken from PBMCs. Sample: peripheral blood mononuclear cells (PBMCs), taken when the disease was refractory, from a patient treated with antithyroid drugs. These receptors all come from a female donor with Graves disease.

This clonotype has only a few counts. This chain links TRBV5-6 with TRBJ2-5, with D possibly being TRBD2 (6 bases). Germline lookup yields CDR1 SGHDT and CDR2 YYEEEE. The CDR3 sequence is 14 residues long. The V and J ends lost 10 bases and 2 bases respectively, with 18 bases between them. The CDR3 sequence: CAPRERNRQETQYF. Written as DNA, the CDR3 is TGTGCCCCGCGGGAAAGGAACCGTCAAGAGACCCAGTACTTC.

This chain joins TRBV2 and TRBJ2-3, with no clear D. This CDR3 spans 14 amino acids. Per germline, CDR1 SNHLY and CDR2 FYNNEI. V lost 7 bases to trimming and J lost 2 bases, with 13 bases between them. This chain's CDR3 is CASKRDSNTDTQYF. The CDR3 DNA sequence: TGTGCCAGCAAAAGAGACTCCAACACAGATACGCAGTATTTT.

Only a few counts were recorded for this clonotype. The chain employs TRBV19 and TRBJ1-5; a possible D gene is TRBD1 (6 bases). Trimming removed 3 bases at V and 0 bases at J, with 9 bases between. The CDR3 spans 15 residues. Germline lookup yields CDR1 LNHDA and CDR2 SQIVND (reference sequence). CDR3 nucleotides: TGTGCCAGTAGTATCGGGACACATAGCAATCAGCCCCAGCATTTT. It codes for CASSIGTHSNQPQHF.

This sequence joins TRBV5-1 and TRBJ2-5; D remains ambiguous. Deletions cut 1 base from V and 1 base from J, with 11 bases between. Germline CDR1 and CDR2: SGHRS and YFSETQ. This CDR3 region has 15 residues. CDR3 bases: TGCGCCAGCAGCTTGAGTCGCAGAATCCAAGAGACCCAGTACTTC. Amino acid sequence: CASSLSRRIQETQYF.

This clonotype was seen only a few times. V usage is TRBV20-1 and J usage is TRBJ1-2; D is perhaps TRBD1 (6 bases). V lost 0 bases to trimming and J lost 4 bases, with 12 bases between them. CDR3 size: 14 residues. Germline assignment: CDR1 DFQATT and CDR2 SNEGSKA (reference sequence). This CDR3 is CSARDYKGGYGYTF. The DNA for the CDR3 is TGCAGTGCTAGAGATTACAAGGGGGGCTATGGCTACACCTTC.

This clonotype was detected many times. CDR3 coding DNA: TGTGCCAGCAGTTTAGCGACCACGGACCCTAACTATGGCTACACCTTC. It encodes CASSLATTDPNYGYTF. The rearrangement uses TRBV12-3 or TRBV12-4 and TRBJ1-2; D not resolved. The V end was cut by 0 bases, the J end by 0 bases, with 11 bases between. CDR3 length: 16 residues.

The J gene is TRBJ2-2, the V gene TRBV6-1; 8 positions match TRBD2. J was trimmed by 4 bases and V by 6 bases; bases with no gene match: 7. The V gene's germline CDR1 is MNHNS and CDR2 SASEGT. The CDR3 has 15 residues. The CDR3 here is CASSTGLASTGELFF. The DNA for the CDR3 is TGTGCCAGCAGCACCGGACTAGCAAGCACCGGGGAGCTGTTTTTT.

This clonotype showed up many times. The chain couples TRBV28 to TRBJ1-6, with D possibly TRBD1 on 6 matching bases. The CDR3 totals 15 residues. The germline V and J ends were trimmed by 6 bases and 7 bases, with 16 bases remaining between them. Germline V gene data show CDR1 as MDHEN and CDR2 as SYDVKM. For the CDR3, the DNA is TGTGCCAGCAGATTTGGGGGGGGCTGGAATTCACCCCTCCACTTT. Protein: CASRFGGGWNSPLHF.

This chain links TRBV7-9 with TRBJ1-4; D is perhaps TRBD1 (5 bases). Trimming removed 4 bases at V and 3 bases at J, with 12 bases between. The germline gives CDR1 SEHNR, CDR2 FQNEAQ (reference sequence). This CDR3 comprises 15 residues. The CDR3 here is CASSSPGRSNEKLFF. The CDR3 nucleotides read TGTGCCAGCAGCTCTCCAGGGCGATCTAATGAAAAACTGTTTTTT.

V gene TRBV4-1 combines with J gene TRBJ1-1, with a tentative D call TRBD1 (6 bases). Germline CDR1 MGHRA, CDR2 YSYEKL. V lost 0 bases to trimming and J lost 3 bases, with 20 bases between them. The CDR3 loop spans 18 amino acids. The CDR3 loop is CASSQDFRVTGFDTEAFF. CDR3 DNA: TGCGCCAGCAGCCAAGATTTCAGGGTAACAGGGTTCGACACTGAAGCTTTCTTT.

This clonotype was picked up one time. The chain recombines TRBV6-5 with TRBJ1-2; 8 nucleotides line up with TRBD1. V lost 2 bases to trimming and J lost 8 bases; unmatched junction nucleotides: 4. Germline V gene sequence: CDR1 MNHEY, CDR2 SVGAGI. The CDR3 runs to 13 residues. This chain's CDR3 is CASSYTTGVGYTF. In DNA form, the CDR3 reads TGTGCCAGCAGTTACACGACAGGGGTGGGCTACACCTTC.

The rearrangement joins TRBV28 to TRBJ2-1; the match to TRBD2 covers 12 bases. V shed 3 bases and J 9 bases; nucleotides not matched to a gene: 6. CDR3 length equals 15 residues. CDR1 MDHEN and CDR2 SYDVKM come from the germline V gene. The CDR3 spells CASSLLAGGGGEQFF. CDR3 coding DNA: TGTGCCAGCAGTTTGCTAGCGGGAGGGGGAGGTGAGCAGTTCTTC. Drawing the rest from reference TRBV28 and TRBJ2-1, the complete variable domain is DVKVTQSSRYLVKRTGEKVFLECVQDMDHENMFWYRQDPGLGLRLIYFSYDVKMKEKGDIPEGYSVSREKKERFSLILESASTNQTSMYLCASSLLAGGGGEQFFGPGTRLTVL.

This clonotype was counted only a few times. The DNA of the CDR3 is TGTGCCTGGAGTGTCGCGTATGTCAACTATGGCTACACCTTC. Protein sequence: CAWSVAYVNYGYTF. This chain uses TRBV30 with TRBJ1-2; no reliable D call. Germline CDR1 reads GTSNPN; CDR2 reads SVGIG (reference sequence). The V end lost 0 bases, the J end lost 2 bases, and 10 bases lay between the germline ends. CDR3 length equals 14 residues. Full variable domain (remainder filled in from reference TRBV30 and TRBJ1-2): SQTIHQWPATLVQPVGSPLSLECTVEGTSNPNLYWYRQAAGRGLQLLFYSVGIGQISSEVPQNLSASRPQDRQFILSSKKLLLSDSGFYLCAWSVAYVNYGYTFGSGTRLTVV.

The chain joins TRBV7-9 to TRBJ1-1; unclear D gene. The germline V and J ends were trimmed by 1 base and 4 bases, with 13 bases remaining between them. This CDR3 region has 15 residues. The germline gives CDR1 SEHNR, CDR2 FQNEAQ (reference sequence). The CDR3 here is CASSLGPRNFTEAFF. Written as DNA, the CDR3 is TGTGCCAGCAGCTTAGGACCGCGGAACTTCACTGAAGCTTTCTTT.

The rearrangement links TRBV5-1 to TRBJ1-2; 10 nucleotides line up with TRBD1. The ends lost 0 bases at V and 8 bases at J; junction bases unmatched: 7. The CDR3 sequence is 15 residues long. Germline CDR1 SGHRS, CDR2 YFSETQ. The CDR3 loop reads CASSLAQTGGEGYTF. The DNA for the CDR3 is TGCGCCAGCAGCTTGGCCCAGACAGGGGGCGAAGGCTACACCTTC.

This clonotype was counted many times. The chain combines TRBV2 with TRBJ2-1; 16 nucleotides match TRBD2. Germline lookup yields CDR1 SNHLY and CDR2 FYNNEI. J gave up 10 bases and V 6 bases, and 6 bases lay outside the gene matches. There are 15 residues in the CDR3. The CDR3, as DNA: TGTGCCAGCAGGCCGGGACTAGCGGGAGGGTGGGAGCAGTTCTTC. Protein: CASRPGLAGGWEQFF.

CDR3 in amino acids: CAISELAGRTDTQYF. The CDR3 region has the DNA TGTGCCATCAGTGAGCTAGCGGGACGCACAGATACGCAGTATTTT. The chain has TRBV10-3 and TRBJ2-3, with 9 bases fitting TRBD2. CDR1 ENHRY and CDR2 SYGVKD come from the germline V gene. The V gene end was trimmed by 2 bases and the J gene end by 1 base; junction bases not matched to a gene: 1. The CDR3 loop spans 15 amino acids.

The genes are TRBV19 and TRBJ2-7, with 7 nucleotides matching TRBD2. Per the germline V gene, CDR1 is LNHDA and CDR2 is SQIVND (reference sequence). J lost 2 bases, V lost 3 bases, and 7 bases had no gene match. This CDR3 region has 15 residues. Here the CDR3 DNA reads TGTGCCAGTAGTATCGGTAGCGGGCGAACCTACGAGCAGTACTTC. Its translation: CASSIGSGRTYEQYF.

The sample holds many counts of this clonotype. The V and J genes are TRBV12-3 or TRBV12-4 and TRBJ2-7, with D tentatively TRBD1 or TRBD2 (5 bases each). The CDR3 covers 13 residues. V dropped 3 bases and J dropped 5 bases, with 11 bases sitting between them. CDR3 sequence reads: CASSLGPADEQYF. Written as DNA, the CDR3 is TGTGCCAGCAGTTTGGGACCTGCCGACGAGCAGTACTTC.

This clonotype appeared many times. The chain uses TRBV12-3 or TRBV12-4 and TRBJ1-6; D perhaps matches TRBD1 (5 bases). Trimming stripped 6 bases from V and 7 bases from J, with 10 bases between. This CDR3 spans 13 amino acids. CDR3 region: CASRTTANSPLHF. In DNA form, the CDR3 reads TGTGCCAGCAGAACGACAGCCAATTCACCCCTCCACTTT.

The chain links TRBV20-1 to TRBJ2-5; 11 bases match TRBD1. The CDR3 spans 13 residues. V shed 5 bases and J 5 bases; nucleotides not matched to a gene: 4. Germline V gene lookup returns CDR1 DFQATT and CDR2 SNEGSKA (reference sequence). The CDR3 nucleotides read TGCAGTGCTCTGGACAGGGGGCAGGAGACCCAGTACTTC. It yields the protein CSALDRGQETQYF.

Ten or more counts support this clonotype. The chain recombines TRBV28 with TRBJ2-5; TRBD1 agrees at 7 bases. The germline CDR1 and CDR2 sequences are MDHEN and SYDVKM. Germline trimming cut 2 bases from V and 3 bases from J; bases unmatched to any gene: 6. This CDR3 is built from 15 residues. The DNA for the CDR3 is TGTGCCAGCAGTTTACCAGGGGGATTGGAAGAGACCCAGTACTTC. It specifies CASSLPGGLEETQYF.

This clonotype was found many times. The chain couples TRBV5-5 to TRBJ1-1; D call uncertain. This CDR3 is 13 amino acids long. Germline CDR1 reads SGHKS; CDR2 reads YYEKEE (reference sequence). The V end lost 6 bases, the J end lost 5 bases, and 14 bases lay between the germline ends. CDR3 region: CASTGSRGTEAFF. Here the CDR3 DNA reads TGTGCCAGCACCGGGAGCCGGGGTACTGAAGCTTTCTTT.

This clonotype was picked up a small number of times. The CDR3 reads CASSLPDSYTEAFF. The CDR3 coding sequence is TGTGCCAGCAGCTTACCGGACAGTTACACTGAAGCTTTCTTT. The chain recombines TRBV7-9 with TRBJ1-1, with TRBD1 as a possible D gene (6 bases). Trimming removed 2 bases at V and 3 bases at J, with 10 bases between. The germline V gene encodes CDR1 SEHNR and CDR2 FQNEAQ (reference sequence). This CDR3 is 14 amino acids long.

The sample holds many counts of this clonotype. The genes are TRBV2 and TRBJ1-2; no clear D. The germline gives CDR1 SNHLY, CDR2 FYNNEI. V gave up 1 base and J gave up 7 bases, with 10 bases separating them. The CDR3 spans 13 residues. The CDR3 spells CASSEGGRRGYTF. The CDR3 DNA sequence: TGTGCCAGCAGTGAAGGCGGGCGGCGTGGCTACACCTTC.

This clonotype was detected many times. The chain joins TRBV28 to TRBJ2-5, with D hard to call. Trimming shortened V by 3 bases and J by 5 bases, and 13 bases separated the two germline ends. The germline V gene encodes CDR1 MDHEN and CDR2 SYDVKM. The CDR3 has 14 amino acids. CDR3 DNA sequence: TGTGCCAGCAGTTTTGATCGTTTGGGGGAGACCCAGTACTTC. Protein sequence: CASSFDRLGETQYF.

This clonotype occurred a few times. The genes are TRBV7-2 and TRBJ1-2, with D perhaps TRBD1 (6 bases). The CDR3 has 13 residues. V was cut by 5 bases and J by 4 bases, with 11 bases left in between. CDR1 and CDR2 from the germline V gene are SGHTA and FQGNSA. The CDR3 DNA reads TGTGCCAGCAGCATTACAGGGAGCTATGGCTACACCTTC. Translation gives CASSITGSYGYTF.

This chain uses TRBV20-1 with TRBJ1-2; a possible D gene is TRBD1 (6 bases). The CDR3 extends over 12 amino acids. The germline gives CDR1 DFQATT, CDR2 SNEGSKA (reference sequence). This CDR3 is CRANQGFGGYTF. CDR3 coding DNA: TGCAGAGCCAACCAGGGGTTTGGAGGCTACACCTTC.

This clonotype was seen at least ten times. The chain combines TRBV6-1 with TRBJ1-5; D not certain. Per the germline V gene, CDR1 is MNHNS and CDR2 is SASEGT. Between the trimmed V and J ends, which lost 7 bases and 6 bases, there was a span of 13 bases. CDR3 length: 13 amino acids. The CDR3 DNA reads as TGTGCCAGCATCGGGATGAGCGGTCAGCCCCAGCATTTT. This gives the protein CASIGMSGQPQHF.

This clonotype was seen many times. The V and J genes are TRBV11-2 and TRBJ1-1; 11 nucleotides line up with TRBD1. Germline CDR1 and CDR2: SGHAT and FQNNGV. This CDR3 comprises 14 residues. V was pared by 5 bases and J by 8 bases, with 7 bases of the junction left unmatched. CDR3 region: CASSQRTGGLEAFF. The DNA for the CDR3 is TGTGCCAGCAGCCAGAGGACAGGGGGCCTCGAAGCTTTCTTT. Filled out from reference TRBV11-2 and TRBJ1-1, the complete variable domain reads EAGVAQSPRYKIIEKRQSVAFWCNPISGHATLYWYQQILGQGPKLLIQFQNNGVVDDSQLPKDRFSAERLKGVDSTLKIQPAKLEDSAVYLCASSQRTGGLEAFFGQGTRLTVV.

The CDR3 DNA is TGTGCCAGCAGTCAATCCCCAGGGGGACATGAGCAGTTCTTC. Its protein is CASSQSPGGHEQFF. V gene TRBV2 combines with J gene TRBJ2-1; TRBD1 matches at 7 bases. The CDR3 consists of 14 residues. CDR1 SNHLY and CDR2 FYNNEI come from the germline V gene. V shed 5 bases, J shed 8 bases, and the junction held 9 bases outside the gene matches.

This clonotype was recorded at least ten times. The genes are TRBV11-2 and TRBJ2-2; D call uncertain. Germline lookup yields CDR1 SGHAT and CDR2 FQNNGV. The length of the CDR3 is 14 residues. V dropped 3 bases and J dropped 0 bases, with 5 bases sitting between them. CDR3 coding DNA: TGTGCCAGCAGCTTTCTAGCGAACACCGGGGAGCTGTTTTTT. It translates to CASSFLANTGELFF.